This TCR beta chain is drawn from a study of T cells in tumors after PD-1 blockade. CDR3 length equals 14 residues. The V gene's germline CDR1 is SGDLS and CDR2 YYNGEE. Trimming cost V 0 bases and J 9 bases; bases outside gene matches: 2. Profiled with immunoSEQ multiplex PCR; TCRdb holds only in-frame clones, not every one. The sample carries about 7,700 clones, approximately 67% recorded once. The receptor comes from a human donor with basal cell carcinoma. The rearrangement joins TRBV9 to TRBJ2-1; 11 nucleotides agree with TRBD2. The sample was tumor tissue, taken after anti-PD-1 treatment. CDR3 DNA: TGTGCCAGCAGCGTAGACCTAGCGGGAGGTGAGCAGTTCTTC. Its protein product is CASSVDLAGGEQFF.